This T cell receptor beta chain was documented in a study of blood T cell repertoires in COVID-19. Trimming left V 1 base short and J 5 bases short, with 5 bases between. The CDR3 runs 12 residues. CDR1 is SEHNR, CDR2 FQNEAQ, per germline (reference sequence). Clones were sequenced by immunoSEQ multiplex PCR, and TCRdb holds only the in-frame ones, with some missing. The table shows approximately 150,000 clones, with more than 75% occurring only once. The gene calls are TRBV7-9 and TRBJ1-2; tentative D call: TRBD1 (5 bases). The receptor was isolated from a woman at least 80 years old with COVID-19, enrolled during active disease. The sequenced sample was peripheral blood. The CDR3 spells CASSLEGYGYTF. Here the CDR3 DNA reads TGTGCCAGCAGCTTAGAGGGGTATGGCTACACCTTC.